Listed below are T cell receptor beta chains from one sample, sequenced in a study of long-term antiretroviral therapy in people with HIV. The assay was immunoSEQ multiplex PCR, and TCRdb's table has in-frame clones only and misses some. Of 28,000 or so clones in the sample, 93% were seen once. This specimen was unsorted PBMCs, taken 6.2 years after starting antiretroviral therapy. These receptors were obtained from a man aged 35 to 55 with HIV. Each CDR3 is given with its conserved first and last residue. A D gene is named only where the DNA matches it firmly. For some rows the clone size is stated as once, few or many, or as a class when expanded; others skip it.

CDR3aa: CASSWRTENTGELFF
CDR3nt: TGTGCCAGCAGCTGGCGGACGGAGAACACCGGGGAGCTGTTTTTT
d_gene: .
v_gene: TRBV7-8
j_gene: TRBJ2-2
abundance: .

CDR3aa: CASSGLAGGLSHEQFF
CDR3nt: TGTGCCAGCAGTGGACTAGCGGGAGGGCTCTCACATGAGCAGTTCTTC
d_gene: TRBD2
v_gene: TRBV6-1
j_gene: TRBJ2-1
abundance: once

CDR3aa: CASSQVKQDTRRYNEQFF
CDR3nt: TGTGCCAGCAGCCAAGTTAAACAGGACACTCGACGGTACAATGAGCAGTTCTTC
d_gene: .
v_gene: TRBV4-2
j_gene: TRBJ2-1
abundance: .

CDR3aa: CASSSGGEQYF
CDR3nt: TGTGCCAGTAGTTCAGGGGGCGAGCAGTACTTC
d_gene: TRBD1
v_gene: TRBV19
j_gene: TRBJ2-7
abundance: .

CDR3aa: CASSAGTSAGMRYF
CDR3nt: TGTGCCAGCAGCGCCGGGACTAGCGCGGGGATGCGGTACTTC
d_gene: TRBD2
v_gene: TRBV2
j_gene: TRBJ2-5
abundance: .

CDR3aa: CASSVGGSYQETQYF
CDR3nt: TGTGCCAGCAGCGTAGGGGGTTCGTACCAAGAGACCCAGTACTTC
d_gene: .
v_gene: TRBV9
j_gene: TRBJ2-5
abundance: .

CDR3aa: CASSSLAALNEQFF
CDR3nt: TGTGCCAGCAGCTCACTAGCGGCTCTCAATGAGCAGTTCTTC
d_gene: TRBD2
v_gene: TRBV6-5
j_gene: TRBJ2-1
abundance: .

CDR3aa: CASSSQKDPIKYEQYF
CDR3nt: TGTGCCAGCAGCTCCCAGAAGGACCCAATTAAATACGAGCAGTACTTC
d_gene: .
v_gene: TRBV5-4
j_gene: TRBJ2-7
abundance: .

CDR3aa: CASSETPRGTQYF
CDR3nt: TGCGCCAGCAGTGAGACCCCTAGGGGGACCCAGTACTTC
d_gene: .
v_gene: TRBV10-2
j_gene: TRBJ2-5
abundance: .

CDR3aa: CASRSRSTEAFF
CDR3nt: TGTGCCAGCAGGAGCCGAAGTACTGAAGCTTTCTTT
d_gene: .
v_gene: TRBV6-1
j_gene: TRBJ1-1
abundance: .

CDR3aa: CASMGVGARTEAFF
CDR3nt: TGTGCCAGCATGGGTGTGGGGGCTCGGACTGAAGCTTTCTTT
d_gene: .
v_gene: TRBV6-1
j_gene: TRBJ1-1
abundance: .

CDR3aa: CATSQEGSQETQYF
CDR3nt: TGTGCCACCAGTCAGGAAGGGAGCCAAGAGACCCAGTACTTC
d_gene: .
v_gene: TRBV15
j_gene: TRBJ2-5
abundance: .

CDR3aa: CASSKRVVGETQYF
CDR3nt: TGTGCCAGCAGCAAAAGGGTGGTAGGTGAGACCCAGTACTTC
d_gene: .
v_gene: TRBV9
j_gene: TRBJ2-5
abundance: .

CDR3aa: CASSLFTSGYEQYF
CDR3nt: TGTGCCAGCAGCTTATTTACTAGCGGCTACGAGCAGTACTTC
d_gene: TRBD2
v_gene: TRBV7-8
j_gene: TRBJ2-7
abundance: .

CDR3aa: CASSFWADTQYF
CDR3nt: TGTGCCAGCAGCTTCTGGGCAGATACGCAGTATTTT
d_gene: .
v_gene: TRBV11-2
j_gene: TRBJ2-3
abundance: .

CDR3aa: CASSLGSQEQYF
CDR3nt: TGTGCCAGCAGCTTAGGGTCGCAGGAGCAGTACTTC
d_gene: .
v_gene: TRBV7-9
j_gene: TRBJ2-7
abundance: .

CDR3aa: CASSLEIWAKNIQYF
CDR3nt: TGTGCCAGCAGCCTGGAAATTTGGGCCAAAAACATTCAGTACTTC
d_gene: .
v_gene: TRBV5-6
j_gene: TRBJ2-4
abundance: .

CDR3aa: CSGGQTLNTEAFF
CDR3nt: TGCAGCGGGGGACAGACCTTAAACACTGAAGCTTTCTTT
d_gene: TRBD1
v_gene: TRBV29-1
j_gene: TRBJ1-1
abundance: .

CDR3aa: CASTQGGTQYF
CDR3nt: TGTGCCAGCACCCAGGGGGGGACCCAGTACTTC
d_gene: .
v_gene: TRBV6-1
j_gene: TRBJ2-5
abundance: few

CDR3aa: CASSSDLTYEQYF
CDR3nt: TGTGCCAGCAGCTCGGATCTTACCTACGAGCAGTACTTC
d_gene: .
v_gene: TRBV7-9
j_gene: TRBJ2-7
abundance: .

CDR3aa: CASSLERIGYTF
CDR3nt: TGTGCCAGCAGCTTGGAGCGGATTGGCTACACCTTC
d_gene: .
v_gene: TRBV5-4
j_gene: TRBJ1-2
abundance: once

CDR3aa: CASSQNHRNTIYF
CDR3nt: TGTGCCAGCTCACAGAACCACAGGAACACCATATATTTT
d_gene: .
v_gene: TRBV18
j_gene: TRBJ1-3
abundance: .

CDR3aa: CASSVSDGRTDTQYF
CDR3nt: TGTGCCAGCAGCGTGTCCGACGGCCGGACAGATACGCAGTATTTT
d_gene: .
v_gene: TRBV7-2
j_gene: TRBJ2-3
abundance: .

CDR3aa: CASSSTGLATDTQYF
CDR3nt: TGTGCCAGCAGCTCCACTGGACTTGCCACAGATACGCAGTATTTT
d_gene: .
v_gene: TRBV7-3
j_gene: TRBJ2-3
abundance: .

CDR3aa: CASSTRAGELFF
CDR3nt: TGCGCCAGCAGCACTAGAGCCGGGGAGCTGTTTTTT
d_gene: .
v_gene: TRBV4-3
j_gene: TRBJ2-2
abundance: .

CDR3aa: CASSPVGTGGPNTGELFF
CDR3nt: TGTGCCAGCAGCCCCGTCGGGACAGGGGGCCCGAACACCGGGGAGCTGTTTTTT
d_gene: TRBD1
v_gene: TRBV7-6
j_gene: TRBJ2-2
abundance: .

CDR3aa: CASSFVMNTEAFF
CDR3nt: TGCGCCAGCAGCTTCGTCATGAACACTGAAGCTTTCTTT
d_gene: .
v_gene: TRBV5-1
j_gene: TRBJ1-1
abundance: .

CDR3aa: CASSETGGHQYF
CDR3nt: TGCGCCAGCAGTGAAACGGGAGGGCATCAGTACTTC
d_gene: TRBD2
v_gene: TRBV10-1
j_gene: TRBJ2-7
abundance: .

CDR3aa: CASSPNEGALHF
CDR3nt: TGTGCCAGCAGCCCCAATGAGGGGGCCCTCCACTTT
d_gene: .
v_gene: TRBV7-9
j_gene: TRBJ1-6
abundance: .

CDR3aa: CASSQDLPSYEQYF
CDR3nt: TGTGCCAGCAGCCAAGATCTCCCCTCGTACGAGCAGTACTTC
d_gene: .
v_gene: TRBV4-2
j_gene: TRBJ2-7
abundance: .

CDR3aa: CASSPRVAEQRDTEAFF
CDR3nt: TGTGCCAGCAGCCCGAGGGTTGCAGAGCAGAGGGACACTGAAGCTTTCTTT
d_gene: .
v_gene: TRBV7-8
j_gene: TRBJ1-1
abundance: .

CDR3aa: CASSIASSSYNEQFF
CDR3nt: TGTGCCAGTAGTATAGCTTCGAGCTCCTACAATGAGCAGTTCTTC
d_gene: .
v_gene: TRBV19
j_gene: TRBJ2-1
abundance: .

CDR3aa: CASSLGAGIVVSYEQYF
CDR3nt: TGTGCCAGCAGCCTGGGGGCAGGGATCGTCGTTTCCTACGAGCAGTACTTC
d_gene: .
v_gene: TRBV14
j_gene: TRBJ2-7
abundance: .

CDR3aa: CASSSQGGDEQFF
CDR3nt: TGCGCCAGCAGCTCCCAGGGCGGGGATGAGCAGTTCTTC
d_gene: .
v_gene: TRBV4-1
j_gene: TRBJ2-1
abundance: .

CDR3aa: CASQRRASFYGYTF
CDR3nt: TGTGCCAGCCAGCGGAGGGCCTCCTTCTATGGCTACACCTTC
d_gene: .
v_gene: TRBV2
j_gene: TRBJ1-2
abundance: .

CDR3aa: CASSNGSFANNEQFF
CDR3nt: TGTGCCAGCAGCAATGGATCTTTTGCGAACAATGAGCAGTTCTTC
d_gene: .
v_gene: TRBV7-8
j_gene: TRBJ2-1
abundance: .

CDR3aa: CASSERSVTYEQYF
CDR3nt: TGTGCCAGCAGTGAAAGGTCTGTGACCTACGAGCAGTACTTC
d_gene: .
v_gene: TRBV2
j_gene: TRBJ2-7
abundance: .

CDR3aa: CASTTWTANSNQPQHF
CDR3nt: TGTGCCAGCACCACTTGGACCGCCAATAGCAATCAGCCCCAGCATTTT
d_gene: .
v_gene: TRBV28
j_gene: TRBJ1-5
abundance: .

CDR3aa: CASSAPGAALYEQYF
CDR3nt: TGTGCCAGCAGTGCTCCAGGGGCCGCGCTCTACGAGCAGTACTTC
d_gene: .
v_gene: TRBV6-1
j_gene: TRBJ2-7
abundance: medium-sized

CDR3aa: CASSFPGQGITGANVLTF
CDR3nt: TGCGCCAGCAGCTTCCCTGGACAGGGAATTACTGGGGCCAACGTCCTGACTTTC
d_gene: TRBD1
v_gene: TRBV5-1
j_gene: TRBJ2-6
abundance: .